This T cell receptor beta chain was recorded in a study of blood T cell repertoires in COVID-19. Study as a whole: The United States, Italy and Spain supplied acute and convalescent COVID-19 samples. In each case, the material was cDNA or gDNA derived from T cells, B-cell-depleted T cells, or PBMCs.

The authors' processing: Reference gene primer amplification gave nucleated cell count estimates. Profiling relied on immunoSEQ multiplex PCR, and the TCRdb table lists in-frame clones only, not all of them. V and J calls and clone size follow that table, whereas D and trimming were derived from the DNA. The repertoire holds under 350,000 clones, with 83% as singletons. V shed 6 bases and J shed 4 bases, with 21 bases lying between them. CDR1 is SGHTA and CDR2 is FQGNSA in the germline V gene. The CDR3 sequence is 16 residues long. Sequenced: peripheral blood. The rearrangement uses TRBV7-2 and TRBJ1-2; weak D call: TRBD1 (6 bases). This TCR came from a woman between 45 and 65 years old who had recovered from COVID-19. CDR3 amino acids: CASSRTGGGRVYGYTF. CDR3 nucleotide sequence: TGTGCCAGCAGTCGCACGGGCGGGGGGCGCGTCTATGGCTACACCTTC.